The T cell receptor (beta chain) described here comes from a study of blood T cell repertoires in COVID-19. In the study overall: Some COVID-19 samples were acute and others convalescent; all came from the United States, Italy and Spain. PBMCs, B-cell-depleted T cells, or T cells were the source of the cDNA or gDNA that made up the material.

The CDR3 runs 13 residues. V was cut by 5 bases and J by 0 bases, with 6 bases left in between. Germline V gene data show CDR1 as LNHDA and CDR2 as SQIVND (reference sequence). In the original workflow: From reference gene primer amplification, estimates of nucleated cell counts were derived. Sequencing used immunoSEQ multiplex PCR; TCRdb keeps in-frame clones, though not all of them. That table supplies the V and J calls and clone size; D and trimming were determined from the DNA. This sample carries over 110,000 clones, 84% of them seen once, and the ten largest clones take approximately 5%. Material for sequencing was PBMCs or T cells enriched from blood (not recorded which). The chain uses TRBV19 and TRBJ2-3; D is uncertain. The clonotype originates from a man in his forties or fifties with acute COVID-19. The DNA of the CDR3 is TGTGCCAGTAGTGAGGATAGCACAGATACGCAGTATTTT. Translation gives CASSEDSTDTQYF.